A single sample is the source of the 25 T cell receptor beta chains below, sequenced in a study of T cell changes during pregnancy in multiple sclerosis. The assay was immunoSEQ multiplex PCR, and TCRdb's table has in-frame clones only and misses some. In the table there are some 80,000 clones, roughly nine tenths of which are singletons. The input for sequencing was peripheral blood, taken in the first trimester of pregnancy. The receptors were sampled from a female donor with multiple sclerosis, enrolled in a pregnancy study.

The V and J genes are TRBV5-4 and TRBJ2-7; 8 positions match TRBD1. The V and J ends lost 2 bases and 7 bases, in that order; junction bases with no gene match: 5. This CDR3 comprises 13 residues. The germline V gene has CDR1 SGHNT and CDR2 YYREEE (reference sequence). CDR3 protein: CASSFDRGVEQYF. The CDR3 nucleotides are TGTGCCAGCAGCTTCGACAGGGGTGTAGAGCAGTACTTC.

The chain recombines TRBV7-2 with TRBJ2-7; D is uncertain. V shed 0 bases and J shed 4 bases, with 16 bases lying between them. CDR3 length: 16 amino acids. From germline, CDR1 is SGHTA and CDR2 FQGNSA. The CDR3, as DNA: TGTGCCAGCAGCTTAGCCGCCCTAGACGGAGTTTACGAGCAGTACTTC. It is translated as CASSLAALDGVYEQYF.

The chain joins TRBV4-1 to TRBJ1-1; weak D call: TRBD1 (6 bases). There are 14 residues in the CDR3. CDR1 and CDR2 from the germline V gene are MGHRA and YSYEKL. Between the trimmed V and J ends, which lost 2 bases and 12 bases, there was a span of 19 bases. The CDR3 loop is CASSQSPGQLISFF. CDR3 coding DNA: TGCGCCAGCAGCCAATCCCCCGGACAGTTGATATCTTTCTTT.

J is TRBJ1-1 and V is TRBV6-6; D is perhaps TRBD1 (6 bases). The CDR3 spans 15 residues. V lost 0 bases and J 1 base, leaving 9 bases between the germline ends. Germline CDR1 MNHNY, CDR2 SVGAGI (reference sequence). CDR3 in DNA: TGTGCCAGCAGTTACTCGATGACAGGGAACACTGAAGCTTTCTTT. This gives the protein CASSYSMTGNTEAFF.

V is TRBV27 and J is TRBJ2-7, with a possible D match to TRBD2 (6 bases). V shed 4 bases and J shed 1 base, with 11 bases lying between them. This CDR3 has 14 amino acids. Per the germline V gene, CDR1 is MNHEY and CDR2 is SMNVEV (reference sequence). CDR3: CASSSGEVSYEQYF. The DNA for the CDR3 is TGTGCCAGCAGTTCGGGGGAGGTTTCCTACGAGCAGTACTTC.

This clone was seen just once. V is TRBV5-6 and J is TRBJ2-1, with 9 bases fitting TRBD1. CDR1 is SGHDT and CDR2 is YYEEEE in the germline V gene. The CDR3 runs to 15 residues. The ends lost 4 bases at V and 8 bases at J; junction bases unmatched: 10. The CDR3 nucleotides read TGTGCCAGCAGCCCTCCGGGACAGGGACGTCATGAGCAGTTCTTC. Its protein product is CASSPPGQGRHEQFF. The full variable domain, its missing parts supplied by reference TRBV5-6 and TRBJ2-1, is DAGVTQSPTHLIKTRGQQVTLRCSPKSGHDTVSWYQQALGQGPQFIFQYYEEEERQRGNFPDRFSGHQFPNYSSELNVNALLLGDSALYLCASSPPGQGRHEQFFGPGTRLTVL.

The rearrangement joins TRBV7-3 to TRBJ2-3, with a tentative D call TRBD2 (7 bases). Per the germline V gene, CDR1 is SGHTA and CDR2 is FQGTGA. The CDR3 sequence is 19 residues long. V lost 1 base and J lost 0, with 20 bases in between. CDR3 amino acids: CASSLNYRRGGPSTDTQYF. For the CDR3, the DNA is TGTGCCAGCAGCTTAAATTACCGGCGCGGGGGCCCTAGCACAGATACGCAGTATTTT. Based on the CDR3 plus reference TRBV7-3 and TRBJ2-3, the full variable domain is GAGVSQTPSNKVTEKGKYVELRCDPISGHTALYWYRQSLGQGPEFLIYFQGTGAADDSGLPNDRFFAVRPEGSVSTLKIQRTERGDSAVYLCASSLNYRRGGPSTDTQYFGPGTRLTVL.

V gene TRBV7-6 combines with J gene TRBJ2-5; TRBD2 aligns across 8 bases. From germline, CDR1 is SGHVS and CDR2 FNYEAQ. The CDR3 is 14 residues long. Trimming took 3 bases from V and 5 from J; bases not matched to a gene: 5. The CDR3 loop is CASSFGGGSETQYF. The CDR3 region has the DNA TGTGCCAGCAGCTTTGGCGGGGGGTCGGAGACCCAGTACTTC.

This clone was observed a few times. V and J are TRBV14 and TRBJ2-3, with 9 bases identical to TRBD2. V dropped 1 base and J dropped 4; count of bases not matched to a gene: 6. Germline lookup yields CDR1 SGHDN and CDR2 FVKESK. The CDR3 has 16 residues. The CDR3: CASSQVTAGGADTQYF. The DNA of the CDR3 is TGTGCCAGCAGCCAAGTCACAGCGGGAGGAGCAGATACGCAGTATTTT.

The rearrangement links TRBV2 to TRBJ1-2; no clear D. The ends were cut back, 7 bases at V and 5 bases at J, with 20 bases in the middle. Germline V gene data show CDR1 as SNHLY and CDR2 as FYNNEI. This CDR3 has 15 residues. The CDR3 reads CASINPIGSEYGYTF. CDR3 sequence (DNA): TGTGCCAGCATCAATCCAATCGGGAGTGAATATGGCTACACCTTC.

The chain uses TRBV12-5 and TRBJ1-2; D uncertain. Germline V gene data show CDR1 as LGHNT and CDR2 as FRNRAP. This CDR3 has 13 residues. Trimming stripped 3 bases from V and 5 bases from J, with 10 bases between. CDR3 DNA: TGTGCTAGTGGTTTAGAGGGTATATATGGCTACACCTTC. It specifies CASGLEGIYGYTF.

This clone was detected a few times. CDR3: CASSYTTGLNTEAFF. In nucleotides, the CDR3 is TGTGCCAGCAGTTACACAACAGGTCTGAACACTGAAGCTTTCTTT. This chain uses TRBV6-5 with TRBJ1-1, with D perhaps matching TRBD1 (5 bases). The CDR3 extends over 15 amino acids. In germline, CDR1 is MNHEY, CDR2 SVGAGI. Trimming pared 2 bases from V and 0 bases from J, leaving 10 bases between.

The V call is TRBV27, the J call TRBJ2-7; 7 bases agree with TRBD1. V dropped 3 bases and J dropped 1; count of bases not matched to a gene: 9. Germline lookup yields CDR1 MNHEY and CDR2 SMNVEV (reference sequence). There are 16 residues in the CDR3. The CDR3, as DNA: TGTGCCAGCAGTTTGCTAGGGGGCGCGTTGTCCTACGAGCAGTACTTC. Protein sequence: CASSLLGGALSYEQYF.

V usage is TRBV4-1 and J usage is TRBJ1-3; D is perhaps TRBD1 (6 bases). Germline V gene lookup returns CDR1 MGHRA and CDR2 YSYEKL. V dropped 2 bases and J dropped 7 bases, with 15 bases sitting between them. The CDR3 extends over 15 amino acids. The CDR3 region is CASSQQSYRENTIYF. The CDR3 nucleotides are TGCGCCAGCAGCCAACAAAGCTACAGGGAGAACACCATATATTTT.

The V gene is TRBV7-9, the J gene TRBJ2-7; 9 nucleotides align to TRBD2. This CDR3 has 16 amino acids. J gave up 0 bases and V 0 bases, and 3 bases lay outside the gene matches. Germline V gene lookup returns CDR1 SEHNR and CDR2 FQNEAQ (reference sequence). CDR3 coding DNA: TGTGCCAGCAGCTTAGCGCTAGCGGGAAACTCCTACGAGCAGTACTTC. Translating it yields CASSLALAGNSYEQYF.

The rearrangement links TRBV4-3 to TRBJ1-3; TRBD1 agrees at 7 bases. V lost 0 bases, J lost 1 base, and 3 bases stayed unmatched. CDR3 size: 16 residues. The germline V gene has CDR1 LGHNA and CDR2 YSLEER. As DNA, the CDR3 is TGCGCCAGCAGCCAAGAGGTACAGGGGTCTGGAAACACCATATATTTT. It translates to CASSQEVQGSGNTIYF.

The chain uses TRBV7-8 and TRBJ1-2; D perhaps matches TRBD1 (6 bases). V lost 1 base to trimming and J lost 2 bases, with 14 bases between them. Germline CDR1 and CDR2: SGHVS and FQNEAQ. This CDR3 spans 16 amino acids. CDR3 region: CASSLEWDTYNYGYTF. The CDR3 region has the DNA TGTGCCAGCAGCTTAGAGTGGGACACTTACAACTATGGCTACACCTTC.

J is TRBJ2-7 and V is TRBV10-3; D is unclear. V gave up 4 bases and J gave up 3 bases, with 10 bases separating them. The CDR3 covers 13 residues. In germline, CDR1 is ENHRY, CDR2 SYGVKD. The CDR3 bases are TGTGCCATCAGTGGAACCCTAGACTACGAGCAGTACTTC. Amino acid sequence: CAISGTLDYEQYF.

The CDR3 DNA reads TGTGCCAGCAGCACTCTAACCCACGAATTGAGATACGAGCAGTACTTC. It specifies CASSTLTHELRYEQYF. The chain couples TRBV11-1 to TRBJ2-7; D is ambiguous. The CDR3 runs 16 residues. V gave up 5 bases and J gave up 4 bases, with 21 bases separating them. From germline, CDR1 is SGHAT and CDR2 FQDESV (reference sequence).

The chain has TRBV19 and TRBJ2-1; no clear D. CDR3 length equals 13 residues. V lost 7 bases and J lost 1, with 8 bases in between. Germline values: CDR1 LNHDA, CDR2 SQIVND (reference sequence). The CDR3 bases are TGTGCCAGTACCCACAATTCCTACAATGAGCAGTTCTTC. Protein: CASTHNSYNEQFF.

The chain links TRBV7-9 to TRBJ1-6; a possible D gene is TRBD1 (5 bases). CDR1 and CDR2 from the germline V gene are SEHNR and FQNEAQ (reference sequence). This CDR3 spans 14 amino acids. V lost 3 bases and J 9 bases, leaving 12 bases between the germline ends. The CDR3 nucleotides read TGTGCCAGCAGCTTTCAGGGTGATAGTTCACCCCTCCACTTT. Translation: CASSFQGDSSPLHF.

This rearrangement joins TRBV12-5 to TRBJ2-5; D is perhaps TRBD2 (8 bases). CDR1 is LGHNT, CDR2 FRNRAP, per germline. The length of the CDR3 is 14 residues. V shed 7 bases and J shed 4 bases, with 16 bases lying between them. The CDR3 DNA reads as TGTGCTAGTGCCCTCGGGAGGGGGCGAGAGACCCAGTACTTC. As protein: CASALGRGRETQYF.

The V call is TRBV28, the J call TRBJ1-1; 7 nucleotides line up with TRBD1. Germline V gene lookup returns CDR1 MDHEN and CDR2 SYDVKM. V shed 6 bases, J shed 5 bases, and the junction held 12 bases outside the gene matches. The CDR3 totals 15 residues. The CDR3 DNA reads TGTGCCAGCAGAACGGGACAGCTACAAGGGACTGAAGCTTTCTTT. Translating gives CASRTGQLQGTEAFF.

The table lists this clone with a count of one. The chain has TRBV19 and TRBJ2-5, with TRBD1 identical over 8 bases. Germline V gene sequence: CDR1 LNHDA, CDR2 SQIVND (reference sequence). The V gene end was trimmed by 6 bases and the J gene end by 5 bases; junction bases not matched to a gene: 14. CDR3 length: 16 amino acids. The CDR3 nucleotides are TGTGCCAGTAGCACAACAGGGGGGTCGTTTTGGGAGACCCAGTACTTC. Residues: CASSTTGGSFWETQYF.

The CDR3 nucleotides read TGCGCCAGCAGCCTCACGTGGGGGGGAGGCGGGGAGCTGTTTTTT. It codes for CASSLTWGGGGELFF. The gene calls are TRBV4-3 and TRBJ2-2, with 7 bases lining up with TRBD2. The CDR3 has 15 residues. Germline V gene sequence: CDR1 LGHNA, CDR2 YSLEER. J lost 7 bases, V lost 4 bases, and 9 bases had no gene match.